This passage covers 5 T cell receptor beta chains from one sample sequenced in a study of blood T cell repertoires in COVID-19. Sequenced by immunoSEQ multiplex PCR; TCRdb stores in-frame clones only, minus some. The sample has 350,000 to 500,000 clones; 80% to 90% are singletons. The sample was peripheral blood. Receptor source: a young man with COVID-19, enrolled during active disease.

The chain has TRBV11-3 and TRBJ1-1; D may be TRBD1 (5 bases). V was pared by 5 bases and J by 6 bases, with 16 bases between. Germline values: CDR1 SGHNT, CDR2 YENEEA. CDR3 size: 14 residues. In DNA form, the CDR3 reads TGTGCCAGCAGCCGAACCGGGGGGTCCCCTGAAGCTTTCTTT. Protein sequence: CASSRTGGSPEAFF.

This clone was seen a single time. This chain uses TRBV19 with TRBJ1-3, with D possibly being TRBD1 (6 bases). This CDR3 comprises 15 residues. Germline assignment: CDR1 LNHDA and CDR2 SQIVND (reference sequence). V was pared by 9 bases and J by 2 bases, with 17 bases between. For the CDR3, the DNA is TGTGCCAGCGACCGGGGGGGGCTCCCTGGAAACACCATATATTTT. Amino acid sequence: CASDRGGLPGNTIYF.

J is TRBJ2-1 and V is TRBV11-1, with D unclear. There are 13 residues in the CDR3. V dropped 7 bases and J dropped 10 bases, with 17 bases sitting between them. Germline CDR1 reads SGHAT; CDR2 reads FQDESV (reference sequence). CDR3 in amino acids: CASNPSPEKEQFF. The CDR3 DNA reads TGTGCCAGCAACCCTTCCCCCGAGAAGGAGCAGTTCTTC.

The rearrangement uses TRBV6-1 and TRBJ1-6; 7 nucleotides agree with TRBD1. V shed 3 bases and J 9 bases; nucleotides not matched to a gene: 8. Germline loops: CDR1 MNHNS, CDR2 SASEGT. The CDR3 consists of 15 residues. The CDR3: CASSDLQGLGSPLHF. The CDR3 DNA is TGTGCCAGCAGTGACCTACAGGGGTTGGGTTCACCCCTCCACTTT.

The V gene is TRBV21-1, the J gene TRBJ2-5; TRBD2, the table's D call, was not compared with the DNA. TRBV21-1 has pseudogene status. CDR3 length equals 16 residues. The CDR3 is CASSNILAGVKETQYF. The CDR3 bases are TGTGCCAGCAGCAATATACTAGCGGGAGTGAAAGAGACCCAGTACTTC.